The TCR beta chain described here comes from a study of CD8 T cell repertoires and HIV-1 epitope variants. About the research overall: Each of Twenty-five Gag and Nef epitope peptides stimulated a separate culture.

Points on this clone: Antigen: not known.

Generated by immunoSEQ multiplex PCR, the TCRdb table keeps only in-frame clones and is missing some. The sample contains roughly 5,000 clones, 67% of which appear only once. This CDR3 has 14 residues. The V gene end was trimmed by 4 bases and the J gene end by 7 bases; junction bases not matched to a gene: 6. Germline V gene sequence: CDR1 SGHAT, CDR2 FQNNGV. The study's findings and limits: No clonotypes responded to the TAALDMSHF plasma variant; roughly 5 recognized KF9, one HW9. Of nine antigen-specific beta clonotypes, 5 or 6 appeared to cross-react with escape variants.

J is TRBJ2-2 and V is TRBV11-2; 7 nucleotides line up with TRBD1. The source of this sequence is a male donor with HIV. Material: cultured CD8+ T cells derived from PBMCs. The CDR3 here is CASSSTGIGGELFF. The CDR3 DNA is TGTGCCAGCAGCTCGACAGGGATTGGCGGGGAGCTGTTTTTT.